The clone carrying this TCR beta chain was recorded only once. The method was immunoSEQ multiplex PCR; TCRdb's version includes in-frame clones alone and lacks a portion of them. The repertoire has fewer than 1.8 million clones, about 98.5% of them found once; the top ten carry approximately 0.38%. This record belongs to a study of shared clonotypes between healthy human individuals. Trimming shortened V by 5 bases and J by 5 bases, and 18 bases separated the two germline ends. The CDR3 is made up of 16 amino acids. CDR1 and CDR2 from the germline V gene are SEHNR and FQNEAQ (reference sequence). The sequencing input was naive CD4+ T cells sorted from blood. The subset denotes: CD45RA+ positively selected. The receptor was isolated from a man aged 30-40 years in good health. J is TRBJ2-2 and V is TRBV7-9, with D possibly TRBD1 on 6 matching bases. The CDR3 nucleotides are TGTGCCAGCAGCCCCTGGACAGTGGCGAGGACCGGGGAGCTGTTTTTT. Its translation is CASSPWTVARTGELFF.